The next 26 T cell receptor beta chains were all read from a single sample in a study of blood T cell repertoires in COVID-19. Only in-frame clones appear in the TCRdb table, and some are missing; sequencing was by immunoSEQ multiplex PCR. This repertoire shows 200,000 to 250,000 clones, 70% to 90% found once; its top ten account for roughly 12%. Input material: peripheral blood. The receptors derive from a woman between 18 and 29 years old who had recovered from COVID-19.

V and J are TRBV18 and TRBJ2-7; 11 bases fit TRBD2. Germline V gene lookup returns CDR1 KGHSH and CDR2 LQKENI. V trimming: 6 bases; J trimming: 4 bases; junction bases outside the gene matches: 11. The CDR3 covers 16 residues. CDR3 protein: CASSLRMIAGGYEQYF. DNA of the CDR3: TGTGCCAGCTCCCTCCGGATGATAGCGGGAGGGTACGAGCAGTACTTC.

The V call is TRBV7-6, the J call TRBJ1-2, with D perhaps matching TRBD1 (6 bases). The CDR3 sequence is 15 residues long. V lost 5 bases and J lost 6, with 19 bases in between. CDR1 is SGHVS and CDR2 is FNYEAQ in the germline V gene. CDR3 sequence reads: CASSPLLTGGNGYTF. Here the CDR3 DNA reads TGTGCCAGCAGCCCACTTTTGACAGGCGGCAATGGCTACACCTTC.

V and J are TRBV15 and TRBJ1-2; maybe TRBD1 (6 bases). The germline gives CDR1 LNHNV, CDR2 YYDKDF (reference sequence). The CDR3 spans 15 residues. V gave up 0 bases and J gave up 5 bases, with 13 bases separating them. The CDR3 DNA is TGTGCCACCAGCAGAGATCGGGGGGCAGGGTATGGCTACACCTTC. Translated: CATSRDRGAGYGYTF.

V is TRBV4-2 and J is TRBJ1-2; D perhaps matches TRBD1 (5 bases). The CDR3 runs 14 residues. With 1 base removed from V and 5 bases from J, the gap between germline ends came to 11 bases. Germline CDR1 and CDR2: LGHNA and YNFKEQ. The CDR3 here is CASSQVQDFYGYTF. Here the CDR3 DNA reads TGTGCCAGCAGCCAAGTACAGGATTTTTATGGCTACACCTTC.

The DNA for the CDR3 is TGTGCCAGCAGTATCGGACAGGGCCAAGCTTTCTTT. Translated, it gives CASSIGQGQAFF. V is TRBV5-4 and J is TRBJ1-1; 8 bases align to TRBD1. The V gene end was trimmed by 5 bases and the J gene end by 9 bases; junction bases not matched to a gene: 6. The germline CDR1 and CDR2 sequences are SGHNT and YYREEE (reference sequence). This CDR3 has 12 residues.

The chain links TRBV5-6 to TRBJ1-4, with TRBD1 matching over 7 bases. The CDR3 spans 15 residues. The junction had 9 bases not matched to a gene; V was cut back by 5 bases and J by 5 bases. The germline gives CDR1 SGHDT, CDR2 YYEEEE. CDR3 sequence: CASRTTGAQNEKLFF. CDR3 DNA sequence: TGTGCCAGCAGAACTACAGGGGCGCAGAATGAAAAACTGTTTTTT.

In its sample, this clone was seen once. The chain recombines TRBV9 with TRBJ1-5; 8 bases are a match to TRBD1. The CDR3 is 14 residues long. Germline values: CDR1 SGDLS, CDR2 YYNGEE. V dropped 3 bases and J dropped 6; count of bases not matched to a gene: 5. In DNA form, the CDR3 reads TGTGCCAGCAGCGACGGACAGGGAGGTCAGCCCCAGCATTTT. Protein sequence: CASSDGQGGQPQHF. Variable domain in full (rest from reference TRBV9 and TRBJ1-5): DSGVTQTPKHLITATGQRVTLRCSPRSGDLSVYWYQQSLDQGLQFLIQYYNGEERAKGNILERFSAQQFPDLHSELNLSSLELGDSALYFCASSDGQGGQPQHFGDGTRLSIL.

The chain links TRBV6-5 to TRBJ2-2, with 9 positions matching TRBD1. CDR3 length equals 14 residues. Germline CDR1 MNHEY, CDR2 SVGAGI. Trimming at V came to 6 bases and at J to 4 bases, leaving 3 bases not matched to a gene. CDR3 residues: CASRGTGPTGELFF. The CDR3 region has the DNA TGTGCCAGCAGGGGGACAGGGCCCACCGGGGAGCTGTTTTTT.

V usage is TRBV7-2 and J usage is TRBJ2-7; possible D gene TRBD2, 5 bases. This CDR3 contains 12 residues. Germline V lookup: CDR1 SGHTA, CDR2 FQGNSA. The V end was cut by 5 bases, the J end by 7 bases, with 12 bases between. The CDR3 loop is CASSVSAWEQYF. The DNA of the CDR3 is TGTGCCAGCAGCGTTAGCGCGTGGGAGCAGTACTTC.

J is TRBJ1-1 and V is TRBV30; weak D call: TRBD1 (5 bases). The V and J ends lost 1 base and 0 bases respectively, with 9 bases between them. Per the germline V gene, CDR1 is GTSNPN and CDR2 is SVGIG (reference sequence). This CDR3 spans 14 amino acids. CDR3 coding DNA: TGTGCCTGGAGTGCCGACAGCATGAACACTGAAGCTTTCTTT. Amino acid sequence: CAWSADSMNTEAFF. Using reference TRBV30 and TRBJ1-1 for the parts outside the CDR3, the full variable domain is SQTIHQWPATLVQPVGSPLSLECTVEGTSNPNLYWYRQAAGRGLQLLFYSVGIGQISSEVPQNLSASRPQDRQFILSSKKLLLSDSGFYLCAWSADSMNTEAFFGQGTRLTVV.

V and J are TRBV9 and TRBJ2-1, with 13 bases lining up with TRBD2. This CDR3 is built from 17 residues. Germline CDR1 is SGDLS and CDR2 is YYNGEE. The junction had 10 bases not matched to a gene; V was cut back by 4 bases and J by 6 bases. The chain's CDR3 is CASSPWTSGSSGNEQFF. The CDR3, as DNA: TGTGCCAGCAGCCCCTGGACTAGCGGGAGTTCGGGCAATGAGCAGTTCTTC.

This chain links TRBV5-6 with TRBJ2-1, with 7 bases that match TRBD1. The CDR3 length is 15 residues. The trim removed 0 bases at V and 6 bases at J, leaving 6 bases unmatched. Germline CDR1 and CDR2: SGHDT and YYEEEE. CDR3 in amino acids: CASSLVDRVVNEQFF. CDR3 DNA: TGTGCCAGCAGCTTGGTCGACAGGGTGGTCAATGAGCAGTTCTTC.

The CDR3 reads CASQGSGGFNEQFF. The CDR3 nucleotides read TGTGCCAGCCAAGGGAGCGGGGGGTTCAATGAGCAGTTCTTC. This rearrangement joins TRBV5-6 to TRBJ2-1, with 9 bases that match TRBD2. Germline assignment: CDR1 SGHDT and CDR2 YYEEEE. There are 14 residues in the CDR3. J was trimmed by 6 bases and V by 7 bases; bases with no gene match: 8.

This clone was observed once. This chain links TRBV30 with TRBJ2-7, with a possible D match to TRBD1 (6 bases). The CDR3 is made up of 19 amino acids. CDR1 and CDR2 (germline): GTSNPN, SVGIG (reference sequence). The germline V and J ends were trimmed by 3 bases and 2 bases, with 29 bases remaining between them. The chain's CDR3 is CAWRIGVYRGKQGPYEQYF. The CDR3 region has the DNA TGTGCCTGGAGGATCGGAGTGTACCGGGGAAAACAGGGTCCCTACGAGCAGTACTTC.

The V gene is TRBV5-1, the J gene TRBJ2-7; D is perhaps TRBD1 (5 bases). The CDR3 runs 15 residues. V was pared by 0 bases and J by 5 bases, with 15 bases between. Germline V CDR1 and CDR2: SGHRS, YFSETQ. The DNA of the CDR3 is TGCGCCAGCAGCTTGGCCACAGGTAGCCCCCACGAGCAGTACTTC. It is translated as CASSLATGSPHEQYF.

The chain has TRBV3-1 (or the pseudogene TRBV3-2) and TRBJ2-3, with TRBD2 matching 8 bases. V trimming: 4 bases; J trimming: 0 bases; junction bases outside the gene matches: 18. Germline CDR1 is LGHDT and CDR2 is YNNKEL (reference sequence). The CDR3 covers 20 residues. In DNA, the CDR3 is TGTGCCAGCAGCCCGGGGACTAGAGAGCAATTAGGATGTAGCACAGATACGCAGTATTTT. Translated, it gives CASSPGTREQLGCSTDTQYF.

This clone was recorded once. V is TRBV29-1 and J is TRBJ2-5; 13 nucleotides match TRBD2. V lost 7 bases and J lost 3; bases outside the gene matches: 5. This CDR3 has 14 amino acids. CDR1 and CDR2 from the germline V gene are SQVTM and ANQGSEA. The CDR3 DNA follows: TGCAGCGCCAAAGGGACTAGCGGGAAAGAGACCCAGTACTTC. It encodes CSAKGTSGKETQYF.

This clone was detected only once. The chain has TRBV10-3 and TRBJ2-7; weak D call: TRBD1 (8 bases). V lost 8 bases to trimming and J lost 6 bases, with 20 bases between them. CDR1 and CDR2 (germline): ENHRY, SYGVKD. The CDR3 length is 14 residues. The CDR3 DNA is TGTGCCATCCAAACACGGACAGGGAGGGGCGAGCAGTACTTC. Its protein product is CAIQTRTGRGEQYF.

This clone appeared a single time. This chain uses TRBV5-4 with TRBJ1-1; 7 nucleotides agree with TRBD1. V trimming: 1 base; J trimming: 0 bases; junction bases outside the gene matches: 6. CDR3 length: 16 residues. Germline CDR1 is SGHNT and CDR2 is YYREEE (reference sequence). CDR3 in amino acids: CASSLWDRTMNTEAFF. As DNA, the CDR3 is TGTGCCAGCAGCTTGTGGGACAGAACCATGAACACTGAAGCTTTCTTT.

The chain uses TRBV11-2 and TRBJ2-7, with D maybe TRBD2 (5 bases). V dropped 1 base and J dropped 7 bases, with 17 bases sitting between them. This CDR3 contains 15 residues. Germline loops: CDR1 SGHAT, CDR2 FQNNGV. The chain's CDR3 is CASSLGASLTREQYF. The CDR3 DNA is TGTGCCAGCAGCTTAGGGGCTAGCTTGACGAGGGAGCAGTACTTC.

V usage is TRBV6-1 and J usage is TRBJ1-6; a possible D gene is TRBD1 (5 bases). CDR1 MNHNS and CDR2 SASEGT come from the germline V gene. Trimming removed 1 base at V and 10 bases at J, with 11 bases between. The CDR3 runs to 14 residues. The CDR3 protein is CASSEGVTASPLHF. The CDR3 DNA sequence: TGTGCCAGCAGTGAAGGAGTGACAGCGTCACCCCTCCACTTT.

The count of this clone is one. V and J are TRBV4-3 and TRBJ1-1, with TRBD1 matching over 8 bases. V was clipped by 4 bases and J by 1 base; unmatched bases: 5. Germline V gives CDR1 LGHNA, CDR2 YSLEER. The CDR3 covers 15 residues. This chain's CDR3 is CASSPDGQGNTEAFF. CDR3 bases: TGCGCCAGCAGCCCTGACGGACAGGGGAACACTGAAGCTTTCTTT.

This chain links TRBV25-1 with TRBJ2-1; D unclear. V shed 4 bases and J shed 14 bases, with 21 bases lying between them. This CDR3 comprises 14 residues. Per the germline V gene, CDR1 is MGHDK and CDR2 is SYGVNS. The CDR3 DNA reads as TGTGCCAGCAGTGGTTCCACTTCGGCCCTCCAGGAGTTCTTC. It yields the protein CASSGSTSALQEFF.

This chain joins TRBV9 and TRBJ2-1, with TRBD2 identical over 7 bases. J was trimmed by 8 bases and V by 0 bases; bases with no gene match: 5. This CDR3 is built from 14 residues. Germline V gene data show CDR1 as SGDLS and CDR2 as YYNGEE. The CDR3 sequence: CASSVDGTKDEQFF. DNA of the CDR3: TGTGCCAGCAGCGTAGATGGGACTAAGGATGAGCAGTTCTTC.

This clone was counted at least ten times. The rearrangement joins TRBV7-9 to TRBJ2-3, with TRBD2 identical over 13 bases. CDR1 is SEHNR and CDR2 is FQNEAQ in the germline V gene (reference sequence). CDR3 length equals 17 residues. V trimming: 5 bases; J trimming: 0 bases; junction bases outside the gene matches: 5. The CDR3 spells CASSPRGLAGSTDTQYF. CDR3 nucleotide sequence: TGTGCCAGCAGCCCCCGGGGACTAGCGGGAAGCACAGATACGCAGTATTTT.

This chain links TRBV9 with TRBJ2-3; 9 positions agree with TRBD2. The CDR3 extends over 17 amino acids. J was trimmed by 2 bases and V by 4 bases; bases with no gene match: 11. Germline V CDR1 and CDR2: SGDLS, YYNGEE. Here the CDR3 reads CASSTRRSGRDTDTQYF. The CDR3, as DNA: TGTGCCAGCAGCACGAGGCGTAGCGGGAGAGACACAGATACGCAGTATTTT.